These 6 T cell receptor beta chains came from one sample sequenced in a study of T cell clonality in common variable immunodeficiency. Study-wide findings and caveats: Common variable immunodeficiency TCR beta sequences reportedly had fewer deletions and N-nucleotide insertions.

These receptors' antigens are unknown. The assay was immunoSEQ multiplex PCR, and TCRdb's table has in-frame clones only and misses some. The sample is made up of about 19,000 clones, none counted only once. Sequencing input: peripheral blood mononuclear cells. Every receptor here comes from a human donor with common variable immunodeficiency.

In this sample, this clone turned up a few times. The read halts 3 residues ahead of the CDR3 end, with the missing end drawn from the germline J gene. The gene calls are TRBV7-2 and TRBJ2-2, with D unresolved. CDR1 SGHTA and CDR2 FQGNSA come from the germline V gene. The CDR3 contains 15 residues. V lost 1 base and J 4 bases, leaving 10 bases between the germline ends. This CDR3 is CASSLGQATTGELFF. The sequenced CDR3 bases are TGTGCCAGCAGCTTAGGGCAGGCAACCACCGGGGAG.

This clone was recorded a few times. The CDR3 end is not reached by the read, which stops 3 residues before it; the germline J gene fills it in. The chain employs TRBV5-1 and TRBJ2-1; 9 positions match TRBD2. The V gene's germline CDR1 is SGHRS and CDR2 YFSETQ. This CDR3 region has 15 residues. V trimming: 0 bases; J trimming: 4 bases; junction bases outside the gene matches: 2. The CDR3: CASSLGLAAYNEQFF. The DNA read from the CDR3 is TGCGCCAGCAGCTTGGGACTAGCGGCATACAATGAG.

As regards this clone: Sequencing ends 3 residues short of the CDR3 end; the germline J gene provides the rest. The chain recombines TRBV7-2 with TRBJ2-5, with no clear D. The V gene lost 0 bases and the J gene lost 4 bases, with 9 bases spanning the gap. The CDR3 sequence is 14 residues long. Per germline, CDR1 SGHTA and CDR2 FQGNSA. The chain's CDR3 is CASSLAGAPETQYF. The covered CDR3 bases are TGTGCCAGCAGCTTAGCGGGCGCTCCAGAGACC.

This clone came up many times. Coverage ceases 3 residues before the CDR3 finishes, and the germline J gene fills in the end. The chain uses TRBV14 and TRBJ2-1, with 11 bases lining up with TRBD2. The length of the CDR3 is 16 residues. CDR1 is SGHDN and CDR2 is FVKESK in the germline V gene. The junction had 6 bases not matched to a gene; V was cut back by 1 base and J by 7 bases. CDR3 region: CASSQGETSGKNEQFF. The covered CDR3 bases are TGTGCCAGCAGCCAAGGTGAGACTAGCGGGAAGAATGAG.

In the case of this clone: The sequence runs out 3 residues before the end of the CDR3; the remainder is reconstructed from the germline J gene. The rearrangement uses TRBV18 and TRBJ2-2, with a weak D call TRBD1 (6 bases). Trimming took 4 bases from V and 1 from J, leaving 22 bases between them. CDR1 is KGHSH, CDR2 LQKENI, per germline. The CDR3 is 19 amino acids. CDR3 DNA, as far as it was read: TGTGCCAGCTCACTGCGAACCGCAACAGGGTCATTGAACACCGGGGAG. Protein sequence: CASSLRTATGSLNTGE. In full, the CDR3 is CASSLRTATGSLNTGELFF. The full variable domain, completed using reference TRBV18 and TRBJ2-2, is NAGVMQNPRHLVRRRGQEARLRCSPMKGHSHVYWYRQLPEEGLKFMVYLQKENIIDESGMPKERFSAEFPKEGPSILRIQQVVRGDSAAYFCASSLRTATGSLNTGELFFGEGSRLTVL.

Concerning this clone: The CDR3 end is not reached by the read, which stops 3 residues before it; the germline J gene fills it in. The genes are TRBV7-9 and TRBJ1-1, with D possibly being TRBD1 (6 bases). V was clipped by 6 bases and J by 6 bases, with 11 bases between them. Germline V gene lookup returns CDR1 SEHNR and CDR2 FQNEAQ (reference sequence). The CDR3 runs 12 residues. The CDR3 is CASRRTVPEAFF. The CDR3 DNA, read in part, is TGTGCCAGCAGGCGGACAGTACCTGAA.